A single TCR beta chain is shown here with its context. Its antigen is as yet unknown. The sample belongs to a study of shared clonotypes between healthy human individuals. Study-level results: Rarefaction curves obtained for sorted subsets showed sequencing incomplete despite large depth. The four-donor shared clonotypes exceeded non-shared clonotypes in generation probability, with non-shared ones scoring lower.

CDR1 is MNHEY, CDR2 SVGAGI, per germline. The V end lost 6 bases, the J end lost 4 bases, and 16 bases lay between the germline ends. The CDR3 extends over 15 amino acids. Deep was the level at which the assay was run. 200 ng DNA, 25,000 to 35,000 T cell genomes, went into each sorted-subset replicate PCR. Profiling relied on immunoSEQ multiplex PCR, and the TCRdb table lists in-frame clones only, not all of them. Seen here are about 1,900,000 clones, approximately 94% observed once, and the top ten hold around 1.2%. The naive CD8 fraction comprised CD45RO-negative cells positively selected for CCR7 and excluded terminally differentiated effector memory CD45RA+ cells.

This chain joins TRBV6-5 and TRBJ1-5; TRBD1 is a possible D gene (5 bases). This TCR was sampled from a man younger than 35 in good health. Sequencing was performed on naive CD8+ T cells sorted from blood. CDR3 loop: CASRSLGTANQPQHF. CDR3 in DNA: TGTGCCAGCAGGTCTCTCGGGACGGCAAATCAGCCCCAGCATTTT.